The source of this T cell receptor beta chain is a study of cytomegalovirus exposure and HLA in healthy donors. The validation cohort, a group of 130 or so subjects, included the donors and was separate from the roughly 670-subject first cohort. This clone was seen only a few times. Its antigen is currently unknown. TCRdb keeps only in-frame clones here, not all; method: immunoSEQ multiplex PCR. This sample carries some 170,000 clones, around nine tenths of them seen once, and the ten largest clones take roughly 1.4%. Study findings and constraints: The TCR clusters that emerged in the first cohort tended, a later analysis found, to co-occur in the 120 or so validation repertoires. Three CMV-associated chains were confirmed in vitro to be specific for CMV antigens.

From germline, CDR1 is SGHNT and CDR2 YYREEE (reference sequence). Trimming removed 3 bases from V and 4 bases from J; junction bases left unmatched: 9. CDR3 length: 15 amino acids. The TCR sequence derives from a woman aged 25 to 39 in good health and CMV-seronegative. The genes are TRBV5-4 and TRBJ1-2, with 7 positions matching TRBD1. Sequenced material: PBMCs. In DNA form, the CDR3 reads TGTGCCAGCAGCTCTAAGACAGGGAGAAGCTATGGCTACACCTTC. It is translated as CASSSKTGRSYGYTF.